The 28 T cell receptor beta chains in this list originate from one sample, sequenced in a study of Graves' ophthalmopathy and Graves' hyperthyroidism. Amplification targeted the TCR beta CDR3 regions, with RNA transcripts as the source material. An opening RT-PCR round employed HTBI primers and preceded a second-round multiplex PCR. TCRdb fed the multiplex PCR reads into MiXCR, producing one record per CDR3 protein. The sample yields about 740,000 distinct CDR3 sequences, 40% seen once. The sequencing sample was made of peripheral blood. These receptors originate from an adult man with Graves' ophthalmopathy.

This sequence joins TRBV19 and TRBJ2-2; the D is unclear. The CDR3 contains 11 residues. Germline lookup yields CDR1 LNHDA and CDR2 SQIVND (reference sequence). Trimming removed 7 bases from V and 5 bases from J, with 5 bases in between. Written as DNA, the CDR3 is TGTGCCAGTACCCAGACCGGGGAGCTGTTTTTT. This gives the protein CASTQTGELFF.

There are many counts of this clonotype. The genes are TRBV7-9 and TRBJ2-2, with unresolved D. Germline V gene sequence: CDR1 SEHNR, CDR2 FQNEAQ (reference sequence). Trimming left V 3 bases short and J 5 bases short, with 4 bases between. The CDR3 has 12 amino acids. The CDR3 DNA reads as TGTGCCAGCAGCTTGGGGACCGGGGAGCTGTTTTTT. It translates to CASSLGTGELFF.

For this clonotype: Just one base apart from a much larger clone, this may be a read error. The missing conserved phenylalanine or tryptophan at the end of this CDR3 makes a read error likely. The chain links TRBV12-3 or TRBV12-4 to TRBJ2-5, with unresolved D. Trimming pared 4 bases from V and 3 bases from J, leaving 18 bases between. This CDR3 is 16 amino acids long. In nucleotides, the CDR3 is TGTGCCAGCAGTTCCAGACCGGGCCCCCGAGAAGAGACCCAGTACTGC. Its protein product is CASSSRPGPREETQYC.

This clonotype was recorded many times. The genes are TRBV10-3 and TRBJ2-7, with a possible D match to TRBD2 (6 bases). V was shortened by 2 bases and J by 4 bases, with 18 bases between the two germline ends. Germline-derived CDR1 and CDR2 are ENHRY and SYGVKD. The CDR3 extends over 16 amino acids. CDR3 loop: CAISEPGLALDYEQYF. In DNA, the CDR3 is TGTGCCATCAGTGAGCCCGGGCTAGCGCTGGATTACGAGCAGTACTTC.

This chain links TRBV2 with TRBJ1-2; 8 bases are shared with TRBD1. This CDR3 is 13 amino acids long. V was pared by 8 bases and J by 8 bases, with 10 bases of the junction left unmatched. Germline loops: CDR1 SNHLY, CDR2 FYNNEI. Here the CDR3 DNA reads TGTGCCAGCTCACCAGCGACAGGGGACGGCTACACCTTC. This translates into CASSPATGDGYTF.

V usage is TRBV15 and J usage is TRBJ2-7, with D perhaps being TRBD1 or TRBD2 (5 bases each). The germline gives CDR1 LNHNV, CDR2 YYDKDF (reference sequence). The CDR3 contains 16 residues. Trimming removed 3 bases at V and 6 bases at J, with 21 bases between. The CDR3 spells CATSSVGGTGLGEQYF. CDR3 DNA sequence: TGTGCCACCAGCAGCGTAGGTGGGACGGGCTTGGGCGAGCAGTACTTC.

With respect to this clonotype: Being one base from a much bigger clone, this may be a read error. The chain employs TRBV2 and TRBJ2-5; 7 bases map to TRBD2. Germline CDR1 reads SNHLY; CDR2 reads FYNNEI. The CDR3 consists of 15 residues. The CDR3 reads CASSVGASGRETRYF. CDR3 DNA: TGTGCCAGCAGCGTAGGGGCTAGCGGCCGTGAGACCCGGTACTTC.

The V call is TRBV9, the J call TRBJ1-1; 7 bases are a match to TRBD1. Germline V gene lookup returns CDR1 SGDLS and CDR2 YYNGEE. Trimming removed 1 base from V and 1 base from J; junction bases left unmatched: 16. The CDR3 spans 19 residues. In nucleotides, the CDR3 is TGTGCCAGCAGCGTACAGATGGACTTCGGGGGACAGACGAACACTGAAGCTTTCTTT. Translated, it gives CASSVQMDFGGQTNTEAFF.

This clonotype was observed a single time. The CDR3 sequence: CASSVGGEGLGGYTF. In DNA form, the CDR3 reads TGTGCCAGCAGCGTAGGGGGGGAAGGTTTAGGTGGCTACACCTTC. The rearrangement uses TRBV9 and TRBJ1-2, with D perhaps matching TRBD1 (5 bases). The CDR3 runs 15 residues. Germline loops: CDR1 SGDLS, CDR2 YYNGEE. V lost 0 bases and J 7 bases, leaving 16 bases between the germline ends.

In this sample, this clonotype turned up many times. The genes are TRBV29-1 and TRBJ1-5; D is perhaps TRBD1 (5 bases). Per the germline V gene, CDR1 is SQVTM and CDR2 is ANQGSEA. The CDR3 is 15 amino acids. Trimming took 1 base from V and 3 from J, leaving 13 bases between them. The CDR3, as DNA: TGCAGCGTTGAAGTAGGTGGGGGACCCAATCAGCCCCAGCATTTT. Its protein is CSVEVGGGPNQPQHF. Supplemented by reference TRBV29-1 and TRBJ1-5, the full variable domain reads SAVISQKPSRDICQRGTSLTIQCQVDSQVTMMFWYRQQPGQSLTLIATANQGSEATYESGFVIDKFPISRPNLTFSTLTVSNMSPEDSSIYLCSVEVGGGPNQPQHFGDGTRLSIL.

Concerning this clonotype itself: A read error may produce the germline difference seen at one junction end. The chain is built from TRBV10-3 and TRBJ1-3; TRBD1 aligns across 8 bases. Germline V gene data show CDR1 as ENHRY and CDR2 as SYGVKD. CDR3 length equals 16 residues. CDR3 nucleotides: TGTGCCAGCAGTTACTTGAAACAGGGGGCTGGAAACACCATATATTTT. Translation: CASSYLKQGAGNTIYF.

This chain links TRBV29-1 with TRBJ1-1; D remains ambiguous. The CDR3 spans 12 residues. The V gene's germline CDR1 is SQVTM and CDR2 ANQGSEA. V was shortened by 7 bases and J by 0 bases, with 9 bases between the two germline ends. The CDR3, as DNA: TGCAGCGCCACACAAGTGAACACTGAAGCTTTCTTT. Translating gives CSATQVNTEAFF.

A word on this clonotype: Sequence at one end of the junction differs from germline and may be a read error. This rearrangement joins TRBV11-2 to TRBJ2-6, with D hard to call. Per the germline V gene, CDR1 is SGHAT and CDR2 is FQNNGV. CDR3 length equals 17 residues. This CDR3 is CASSLTIPGSEANVLTF. The CDR3 DNA follows: TGTGCCAGCAGCTTAACAATCCCCGGCTCTGAGGCCAACGTCCTGACTTTC.

The rearrangement uses TRBV20-1 and TRBJ2-5; D possibly corresponds to TRBD2 (5 bases). V lost 5 bases and J lost 5, with 15 bases in between. CDR1 and CDR2 from the germline V gene are DFQATT and SNEGSKA (reference sequence). The CDR3 has 13 residues. CDR3 sequence reads: CSAPRTGMETQYF. In DNA, the CDR3 is TGCAGTGCTCCCCGGACGGGGATGGAGACCCAGTACTTC.

V usage is TRBV25-1 and J usage is TRBJ2-2; D gene ambiguous. V dropped 5 bases and J dropped 3 bases, with 10 bases sitting between them. Germline V gene lookup returns CDR1 MGHDK and CDR2 SYGVNS. CDR3 length: 14 residues. CDR3 DNA sequence: TGTGCCAGCAGTTACCAGAGGTACACCGGGGAGCTGTTTTTT. Amino acid sequence: CASSYQRYTGELFF.

This rearrangement joins TRBV7-9 to TRBJ1-6; 7 nucleotides line up with TRBD1. The V gene end was trimmed by 4 bases and the J gene end by 9 bases; junction bases not matched to a gene: 12. The CDR3 runs to 16 residues. Germline assignment: CDR1 SEHNR and CDR2 FQNEAQ (reference sequence). The chain's CDR3 is CASSSAGQLLSSPLHF. For the CDR3, the DNA is TGTGCCAGCAGCTCAGCGGGACAGCTACTAAGTTCACCCCTCCACTTT.

V usage is TRBV25-1 and J usage is TRBJ1-6; perhaps TRBD1 as D (5 bases). The CDR3 loop spans 15 amino acids. The germline gives CDR1 MGHDK, CDR2 SYGVNS. The V end was cut by 3 bases, the J end by 5 bases, with 11 bases between. This CDR3 is CASSDGADHNSPLHF. In DNA, the CDR3 is TGTGCCAGCAGTGACGGGGCCGACCATAATTCACCCCTCCACTTT. Full variable domain (missing parts from reference TRBV25-1 and TRBJ1-6): EADIYQTPRYLVIGTGKKITLECSQTMGHDKMYWYQQDPGMELHLIHYSYGVNSTEKGDLSSESTVSRIRTEHFPLTLESARPSHTSQYLCASSDGADHNSPLHFGNGTRLTVT.

Only a few counts were recorded for this clonotype. V usage is TRBV29-1 and J usage is TRBJ2-7; D may match TRBD1 or TRBD2 (6 bases each). The germline gives CDR1 SQVTM, CDR2 ANQGSEA. This CDR3 region has 11 residues. The germline V and J ends were trimmed by 5 bases and 7 bases, with 12 bases remaining between them. The CDR3 sequence is CSVPGASEQYF. The CDR3 bases are TGCAGCGTTCCGGGGGCGAGTGAGCAGTACTTC.

This clonotype was counted only a few times. The V call is TRBV2, the J call TRBJ1-4, with TRBD1 matching over 7 bases. Germline V gene sequence: CDR1 SNHLY, CDR2 FYNNEI. V dropped 6 bases and J dropped 4; count of bases not matched to a gene: 8. The length of the CDR3 is 15 residues. CDR3 DNA sequence: TGTGCCAGCAGACCTTGGACAGGAGATAATGAAAAACTGTTTTTT. Translating gives CASRPWTGDNEKLFF.

This clonotype was seen ten or more times. V is TRBV7-9 and J is TRBJ2-5, with no clear D. V was pared by 8 bases and J by 4 bases, with 14 bases between. The CDR3 spans 13 residues. The germline V gene has CDR1 SEHNR and CDR2 FQNEAQ (reference sequence). The CDR3 spells CASRGWVRETQYF. The CDR3 DNA is TGTGCCAGCCGTGGTTGGGTCAGAGAGACCCAGTACTTC.

The chain joins TRBV19 to TRBJ1-6; 7 bases line up with TRBD1. The CDR3 consists of 15 residues. The germline gives CDR1 LNHDA, CDR2 SQIVND (reference sequence). With 5 bases clipped from V and 9 bases from J, the junction kept 10 bases outside the gene matches. CDR3 residues: CASSARQGGSSPLHF. The CDR3 DNA sequence: TGTGCCAGTAGTGCTCGACAGGGTGGGAGTTCACCCCTCCACTTT.

This chain connects TRBV6-4 to TRBJ2-6; the match to TRBD1 covers 10 bases. Germline V CDR1 and CDR2: MRHNA, SNTAGT. The V segment lost 7 bases and the J segment 2 bases; nucleotides outside the gene matches: 8. This CDR3 comprises 17 residues. The CDR3 region is CASTRQGAYTGANVLTF. Written as DNA, the CDR3 is TGTGCCAGCACACGACAGGGGGCCTACACTGGGGCCAACGTCCTGACTTTC.

At least ten counts were recorded for this clonotype. The genes are TRBV2 and TRBJ1-1; maybe TRBD1 (5 bases). Germline-derived CDR1 and CDR2 are SNHLY and FYNNEI. This CDR3 is 14 amino acids long. The V end was cut by 8 bases, the J end by 4 bases, with 17 bases between. This CDR3 is CASRGGLSTTEAFF. As DNA, the CDR3 is TGTGCCAGCCGGGGGGGGTTATCGACCACTGAAGCTTTCTTT.

This clonotype was seen only a few times. The chain is built from TRBV12-3 or TRBV12-4 and TRBJ1-3; no clear D gene. V shed 6 bases and J shed 2 bases, with 11 bases lying between them. This CDR3 comprises 14 residues. For the CDR3, the DNA is TGTGCCAGCAGCCCCCAGCGCGCTGGAAACACCATATATTTT. The encoded protein is CASSPQRAGNTIYF.

The sample holds a few counts of this clonotype. The V call is TRBV20-1, the J call TRBJ2-5, with 8 bases matching TRBD1. The germline CDR1 and CDR2 sequences are DFQATT and SNEGSKA (reference sequence). The CDR3 runs to 16 residues. The J segment lost 1 base and the V segment lost 5 bases, leaving 12 bases of the junction unmatched. CDR3 region: CSARGQGVSVQETQYF. CDR3 sequence (DNA): TGCAGTGCTCGAGGACAGGGCGTATCAGTCCAAGAGACCCAGTACTTC.

V gene TRBV6-1 combines with J gene TRBJ1-1, with 7 bases that match TRBD1. CDR1 and CDR2 (germline): MNHNS, SASEGT. This CDR3 comprises 14 residues. V lost 6 bases and J lost 1; bases outside the gene matches: 5. Written as DNA, the CDR3 is TGTGCCAGCAGCATACAGGGGAAGAACACTGAAGCTTTCTTT. Residues: CASSIQGKNTEAFF.

This clonotype was seen at least ten times. This CDR3 reads CASSLDRIQGRLHEQYF. In nucleotides, the CDR3 is TGTGCCAGCAGCTTAGACCGCATTCAGGGCCGTTTGCACGAGCAGTACTTC. The genes are TRBV7-8 and TRBJ2-7; D is perhaps TRBD1 (5 bases). CDR3 length equals 17 residues. V was pared by 1 base and J by 5 bases, with 21 bases between. Per the germline V gene, CDR1 is SGHVS and CDR2 is FQNEAQ.

The chain combines TRBV20-1 with TRBJ1-1; D gene uncertain. This CDR3 comprises 16 residues. With 0 bases removed from V and 1 base from J, the gap between germline ends came to 15 bases. In germline, CDR1 is DFQATT, CDR2 SNEGSKA (reference sequence). In DNA form, the CDR3 reads TGCAGTGCTAGAGACCCCAACTCCAGAGGGAACACTGAAGCTTTCTTT. This sequence encodes CSARDPNSRGNTEAFF.